This T cell receptor beta chain was found in a study of graft-versus-host responses after intestinal transplantation. Study-level background: Tacrolimus and steroids were given for two to three years to all recipients after anti-thymocyte globulin induction.

Details on this clone: Its specificity is unknown.

General study points: Allograft clonal ratios (graft-versus-host to host-versus-graft) were high in patients who had graft-donor T cell macrochimerism. Analysis identified GvH clones in recipient marrow, with some appearing first in ileum or blood.

Trimming removed 7 bases from V and 10 bases from J; junction bases left unmatched: 3. CDR1 and CDR2 from the germline V gene are WSHSY and SAAADI. The CDR3 is 10 residues long. This table comes from immunoSEQ multiplex PCR, and its TCRdb copy is limited to in-frame clones, with some not included. The data hold 90,000 to 150,000 clones, with approximately 95% observed a single time. This sample comprised unstimulated CD4+ T cells sorted from spleen or lymph node cells, obtained before intestinal transplant. The J gene is TRBJ1-1, the V gene TRBV10-2; TRBD1 matches 7 bases. The TCR sequence derives from a human donor who received an intestinal transplant. Here the CDR3 DNA reads TGCGCCAGCAACCGGGACAGAGCTTTCTTT. Translated, it gives CASNRDRAFF.